The rows below give T cell receptor beta chains drawn from one sample of a study of blood T cell repertoires in COVID-19. Here immunoSEQ multiplex PCR was the method, and the copy in TCRdb shows in-frame clones only, minus some. The sample comprises 90,000 to 110,000 clones, around three quarters of which are singletons, and about 4.1% rests with the top ten. Source material: peripheral blood. Source of these receptors: a human donor in a cohort sampled during active or convalescent COVID-19. The CDR3 runs from the conserved cysteine through the conserved F or W. The D gene is left open where the match is weak. The size of a clone is reported for some rows only, either as once, few or many, or as a class for expanded clones.

TRBD2 | TRBJ2-1 | TRBV28 | . | TGTGCCAGCAGTTACCCTGTCCCGGGACTAGCGGGAGACTACAATGAGCAGTTCTTC | CASSYPVPGLAGDYNEQFF
TRBD2 | TRBJ2-3 | TRBV5-6 | . | TGTGCCAGCAGCTTGTGGCTAGCGGGGGGACCAACGGATACGCAGTATTTT | CASSLWLAGGPTDTQYF
TRBD1 | TRBJ2-7 | TRBV20-1 | . | TGCAGTGCTGGGACAGCCTACGAGCAGTACTTC | CSAGTAYEQYF
. | TRBJ2-5 | TRBV5-8 | few | TGTGCCAGCCTTCAGGGGACACTGGGCCAAGAGACCCAGTACTTC | CASLQGTLGQETQYF
TRBD1 | TRBJ2-4 | TRBV5-1 | . | TGCGCCAGCAGCGTGGGACAGGGGGCTTTCGGGACCATTCAGTACTTC | CASSVGQGAFGTIQYF
. | TRBJ1-2 | TRBV3-1/TRBV3-2 | . | TGTGCCAGCAGCCAAGATACGTCGGGAACATATGGCTACACCTTC | CASSQDTSGTYGYTF
TRBD1 | TRBJ1-4 | TRBV10-3 | . | TGTGCCATCAGTGAGCCGACAGGGGGCCTCGAAAAACTGTTTTTT | CAISEPTGGLEKLFF
TRBD2 | TRBJ2-2 | TRBV7-2 | few | TGTGCCAGCAGCAGACTAGCGGGGGGACGCACCGGGGAGCTGTTTTTT | CASSRLAGGRTGELFF
. | TRBJ2-3 | TRBV19 | . | TGTGCCAGTAGTATGACCGGGGGGCACACAGATACGCAGTATTTT | CASSMTGGHTDTQYF
TRBD1 | TRBJ2-1 | TRBV6-5 | . | TGTGCCAGCAGGGGGACAGGGAAAATTAATGAGCAGTTCTTC | CASRGTGKINEQFF
TRBD2 | TRBJ2-3 | TRBV4-2 | . | TGTGCCAGCAGCCAACTAGCGGGAGGGCTCCCAGATACGCAGTATTTT | CASSQLAGGLPDTQYF
. | TRBJ2-7 | TRBV18 | . | TGTGCCAGCTCACCAGGGCAGGTCCCCAAAGAGCAGTACTTC | CASSPGQVPKEQYF
TRBD1 | TRBJ2-7 | TRBV7-6 | few | TGTGCCAGCAGCCCAACGACAGGGGGCACCTACGAGCAGTACTTC | CASSPTTGGTYEQYF
. | TRBJ1-1 | TRBV29-1 | . | TGCAGCCTGGGACATTCGAACACTGAAGCTTTCTTT | CSLGHSNTEAFF
. | TRBJ1-3 | TRBV5-1 | . | TGCGCCAGCAGCACCGACAATCCTGGAAACACCATATATTTT | CASSTDNPGNTIYF
. | TRBJ2-7 | TRBV4-2 | few | TGTGCCAGCAGCCAAGACCTAGCTGAGTTCCAGCAGTACTTC | CASSQDLAEFQQYF
. | TRBJ1-5 | TRBV2 | . | TGTGCCAGCAGACTTAGTCAGACACTTAATCAGCCCCAGCATTTT | CASRLSQTLNQPQHF
TRBD2 | TRBJ2-1 | TRBV18 | . | TGTGCCAGCTCACCGTATTCCCCGGGAGGCACCGATGAGCAGTTCTTC | CASSPYSPGGTDEQFF
TRBD1 | TRBJ1-5 | TRBV27 | few | TGTGCCAGCAGCCCTATGACAGGGGGAAGCAATCAGCCCCAGCATTTT | CASSPMTGGSNQPQHF
TRBD2 | TRBJ2-5 | TRBV19 | . | TGTGCCAGTAGTACGGGGGGTGTTGGAATGTCCCAGTACTTC | CASSTGGVGMSQYF
. | TRBJ1-1 | TRBV6-2/TRBV6-3 | few | TGTGCCAGCAGTTACATAAGCCGGGGTGAAGCTTTCTTT | CASSYISRGEAFF
TRBD1 | TRBJ1-4 | TRBV5-1 | . | TGCGCCAGCAGCCAACAGGGGGGGACTAATGAAAAACTGTTTTTT | CASSQQGGTNEKLFF
. | TRBJ1-2 | TRBV5-4 | . | TGTGCCAGCAGCCGGGACATTAACTATGGCTACACCTTC | CASSRDINYGYTF
TRBD1 | TRBJ1-3 | TRBV4-1 | . | TGCGCCAGCAGCCCGAGAGGACAGGCCAACTCTGGAAACACCATATATTTT | CASSPRGQANSGNTIYF
TRBD2 | TRBJ2-3 | TRBV2 | . | TGTGCCAGCAGAAACCCACGACTAGCGGGGGGTGGCACAGATACGCAGTATTTT | CASRNPRLAGGGTDTQYF
. | TRBJ2-3 | TRBV27 | . | TGTGCCAGCAGTTCCAGATACACAGATACGCAGTATTTT | CASSSRYTDTQYF
TRBD1 | TRBJ2-1 | TRBV5-4 | . | TGTGCCAGCAGCGAGGGGACAGGGATCGTCCATGAGCAGTTCTTC | CASSEGTGIVHEQFF
. | TRBJ2-7 | TRBV5-6 | . | TGTGCCAGCAGCTTGGGTTTGACAGGCTCCCTCTCCTACGAGCAGTACTTC | CASSLGLTGSLSYEQYF
. | TRBJ2-1 | TRBV19 | . | TGTGCCAGTAGGATAGATCGGGGGTCCTACAATGAGCAGTTCTTC | CASRIDRGSYNEQFF
TRBD1 | TRBJ1-4 | TRBV7-9 | . | TGTGCCAGCAGCTTGGGACAGGGGGTCCGTGGGAGGAAACTGTTTTTT | CASSLGQGVRGRKLFF
. | TRBJ1-2 | TRBV29-1 | . | TGCAGCGTTGGTAATGGCTACACCTTC | CSVGNGYTF
TRBD1 | TRBJ1-6 | TRBV10-3 | . | TGTGCCATCAGTGCCGACAGGGGGAATTCACCCCTCCACTTT | CAISADRGNSPLHF
TRBD1 | TRBJ1-1 | TRBV7-9 | . | TGTGCCAGCAGCTTCGACAGGGCAGCTTTCTTT | CASSFDRAAFF
TRBD2 | TRBJ2-1 | TRBV19 | . | TGTGCCAGCACAGGACTAGTAATCAATGAGCAGTTCTTC | CASTGLVINEQFF
TRBD1 | TRBJ1-2 | TRBV5-1 | . | TGCGCCAGCAGCCCGGGGACAGATTCTAACTATGGCTACACCTTC | CASSPGTDSNYGYTF
. | TRBJ1-3 | TRBV16 | . | TGTGCCAGCAGCCGGTCCTACTCTGGAAACACCATATATTTT | CASSRSYSGNTIYF